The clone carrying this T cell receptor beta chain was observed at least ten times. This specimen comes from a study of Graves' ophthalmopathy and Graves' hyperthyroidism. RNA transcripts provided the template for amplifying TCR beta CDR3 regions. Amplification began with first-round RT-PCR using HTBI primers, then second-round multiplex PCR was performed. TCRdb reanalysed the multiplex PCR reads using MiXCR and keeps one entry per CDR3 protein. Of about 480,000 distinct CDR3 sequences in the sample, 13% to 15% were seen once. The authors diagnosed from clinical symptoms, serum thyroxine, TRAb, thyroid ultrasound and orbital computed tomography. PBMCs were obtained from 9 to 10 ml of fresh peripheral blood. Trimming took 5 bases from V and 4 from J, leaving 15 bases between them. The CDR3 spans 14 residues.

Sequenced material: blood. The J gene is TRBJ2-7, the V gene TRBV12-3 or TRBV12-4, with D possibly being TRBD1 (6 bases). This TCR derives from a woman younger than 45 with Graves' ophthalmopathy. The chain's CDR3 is CASSPGQVLYEQYF. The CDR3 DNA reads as TGTGCCAGCAGTCCGGGACAAGTCCTATACGAGCAGTACTTC.